One sample yielded the 32 T cell receptor beta chains listed below, sequenced in a study of PD-1 blockade in classical Hodgkin lymphoma. All patients relapsed after autologous stem cell transplantation, and brentuximab vedotin exposure varied. This table comes from immunoSEQ multiplex PCR, and its TCRdb copy is limited to in-frame clones, with some not included. The sample lists 6,000 to 9,500 clones, 84% occurring once. Sequenced here: peripheral blood mononuclear cells (PBMCs), sampled at baseline. These receptor sequences come from a human donor with classical Hodgkin lymphoma.

The V gene is TRBV4-3, the J gene TRBJ1-6, with a tentative D call TRBD1 (5 bases). Trimming removed 0 bases at V and 6 bases at J, with 18 bases between. CDR1 and CDR2 (germline): LGHNA, YSLEER. This CDR3 contains 18 residues. CDR3 sequence reads: CASSQEALGGPLNSPLHF. CDR3 DNA sequence: TGCGCCAGCAGCCAAGAAGCTCTCGGGGGACCCCTTAATTCACCCCTCCACTTT.

V usage is TRBV11-1 and J usage is TRBJ2-1, with 9 bases that match TRBD1. J lost 13 bases, V lost 1 base, and 2 bases had no gene match. The CDR3 is 12 amino acids. From germline, CDR1 is SGHAT and CDR2 FQDESV (reference sequence). The DNA for the CDR3 is TGTGCCAGCAGCTTAGGGGACAGGGAACAGTTCTTC. This sequence encodes CASSLGDREQFF.

The count of this clone is one. V is TRBV14 and J is TRBJ2-2; either TRBD1 or TRBD2 may fit D (5 bases each). The CDR3 spans 17 residues. Germline V gene lookup returns CDR1 SGHDN and CDR2 FVKESK. The V end lost 4 bases, the J end lost 4 bases, and 19 bases lay between the germline ends. CDR3 loop: CASSPAVIGTSTGELFF. The CDR3 DNA follows: TGTGCCAGCAGCCCTGCTGTAATAGGGACGTCCACCGGGGAGCTGTTTTTT.

There are a few counts of this clone. The chain joins TRBV7-9 to TRBJ2-5; perhaps TRBD2 as D (6 bases). Deletions cut 5 bases from V and 0 bases from J, with 10 bases between. The germline V gene encodes CDR1 SEHNR and CDR2 FQNEAQ (reference sequence). There are 14 residues in the CDR3. The CDR3 DNA follows: TGTGCCAGCAGCCCCTGGGACTACCAAGAGACCCAGTACTTC. Its translation: CASSPWDYQETQYF.

The rearrangement joins TRBV7-9 to TRBJ1-1; TRBD1 might be the D (6 bases). The V gene's germline CDR1 is SEHNR and CDR2 FQNEAQ (reference sequence). This CDR3 spans 18 amino acids. Trimming removed 4 bases from V and 1 base from J, with 22 bases in between. The CDR3 DNA sequence: TGTGCCAGCAGCTCCCACAGGGTCGGTTTTTCGGGGAACACTGAAGCTTTCTTT. Protein: CASSSHRVGFSGNTEAFF.

J is TRBJ2-3 and V is TRBV19; 7 nucleotides match TRBD1. The trim removed 6 bases at V and 0 bases at J, leaving 3 bases unmatched. Germline-derived CDR1 and CDR2 are LNHDA and SQIVND (reference sequence). The length of the CDR3 is 14 residues. CDR3 loop: CASRGQSSTDTQYF. The CDR3 DNA sequence: TGTGCCAGTAGGGGACAGAGTAGCACAGATACGCAGTATTTT.

The gene calls are TRBV27 and TRBJ2-7; 7 bases align to TRBD2. CDR1 and CDR2 (germline): MNHEY, SMNVEV (reference sequence). Unmatched junction bases numbered 7, after V lost 2 bases and J lost 6 bases. The CDR3 loop spans 14 amino acids. As DNA, the CDR3 is TGTGCCAGCAGTTTAGCAGGGAGGGCTGGCGAGCAGTACTTC. It is translated as CASSLAGRAGEQYF.

The chain uses TRBV9 and TRBJ2-1; TRBD2 agrees at 9 bases. J lost 6 bases, V lost 2 bases, and 6 bases had no gene match. CDR1 is SGDLS and CDR2 is YYNGEE in the germline V gene. The CDR3 has 15 amino acids. Written as DNA, the CDR3 is TGTGCCAGCAGCGTGGGACTAGCAGCTCTCAATGAGCAGTTCTTC. It is translated as CASSVGLAALNEQFF.

This clone was counted once. V gene TRBV28 combines with J gene TRBJ1-3; D is perhaps TRBD1 (6 bases). Germline V lookup: CDR1 MDHEN, CDR2 SYDVKM. Trimming removed 2 bases at V and 3 bases at J, with 11 bases between. The length of the CDR3 is 15 residues. The CDR3: CASSLGGALGNTIYF. Written as DNA, the CDR3 is TGTGCCAGCAGTTTAGGGGGGGCGCTTGGAAACACCATATATTTT.

This rearrangement joins TRBV7-3 to TRBJ2-1, with 8 bases fitting TRBD2. The germline V gene encodes CDR1 SGHTA and CDR2 FQGTGA. With V trimmed by 5 bases and J by 9 bases, 12 bases remained unmatched. The CDR3 loop spans 15 amino acids. The CDR3 bases are TGTGCCAGCAGCCACAAGCTAGCGGGCGGGGCTGAGCAGTTCTTC. It codes for CASSHKLAGGAEQFF.

The J gene is TRBJ1-2, the V gene TRBV19, with TRBD1 matching over 9 bases. This CDR3 comprises 14 residues. Germline V gene data show CDR1 as LNHDA and CDR2 as SQIVND (reference sequence). V shed 6 bases and J 3 bases; nucleotides not matched to a gene: 5. The CDR3 spells CASRRDRDDYGYTF. The DNA for the CDR3 is TGTGCCAGTAGAAGGGACAGGGATGACTATGGCTACACCTTC. Using reference TRBV19 and TRBJ1-2 for the parts outside the CDR3, the full variable domain is DGGITQSPKYLFRKEGQNVTLSCEQNLNHDAMYWYRQDPGQGLRLIYYSQIVNDFQKGDIAEGYSVSREKKESFPLTVTSAQKNPTAFYLCASRRDRDDYGYTFGSGTRLTVV.

The chain employs TRBV13 and TRBJ2-2; D might be TRBD2 (5 bases). The CDR3 consists of 19 residues. Trimming removed 1 base from V and 0 bases from J, with 18 bases in between. CDR1 and CDR2 from the germline V gene are PRHDT and FYEKMQ (reference sequence). CDR3 sequence reads: CASSLVVSSSISNTGELFF. CDR3 coding DNA: TGTGCCAGCAGCTTAGTGGTTTCTTCTAGCATTTCGAACACCGGGGAGCTGTTTTTT.

The V call is TRBV7-3, the J call TRBJ2-3, with 8 nucleotides matching TRBD1. The CDR3 sequence is 15 residues long. V was pared by 7 bases and J by 2 bases, with 8 bases of the junction left unmatched. Germline V gene lookup returns CDR1 SGHTA and CDR2 FQGTGA. The DNA of the CDR3 is TGTGCCAGCACAGGGGGGACAGGCCACACAGATACGCAGTATTTT. Its translation: CASTGGTGHTDTQYF.

The chain has TRBV4-1 and TRBJ2-7; 8 nucleotides agree with TRBD2. V dropped 5 bases and J dropped 3; count of bases not matched to a gene: 9. This CDR3 is 15 amino acids long. Germline-derived CDR1 and CDR2 are MGHRA and YSYEKL. The CDR3 DNA follows: TGCGCCAGCAGCGGGCAGGGGCTAGCGGGCTACGAGCAGTACTTC. Protein product: CASSGQGLAGYEQYF.

This clone was seen a single time. Germline and junction disagree at one end, which may indicate a read error. The chain couples TRBV6-1 to TRBJ1-3; no reliable D call. Germline CDR1 MNHNS, CDR2 SASEGT. The CDR3 spans 14 residues. As DNA, the CDR3 is TGTGCCAGCAGCGAAGGAAATAGCGGAAACACCATATATTTT. Translating gives CASSEGNSGNTIYF.

This CDR3 reads CASSKSTNEKLFF. CDR3 bases: TGTGCCAGCAGCAAATCAACTAATGAAAAACTGTTTTTT. The chain links TRBV21-1 to TRBJ1-4. TRBV21-1 is designated a pseudogene. CDR3 length equals 13 residues.

This clone has just one count. This chain links TRBV7-6 with TRBJ2-2; 8 bases are shared with TRBD1. CDR3 size: 14 residues. V dropped 5 bases and J dropped 5; count of bases not matched to a gene: 4. The V gene's germline CDR1 is SGHVS and CDR2 FNYEAQ. This CDR3 reads CASSLRQGTGELFF. DNA for the CDR3: TGTGCCAGCAGCCTTAGACAGGGGACCGGGGAGCTGTTTTTT.

The rearrangement links TRBV7-2 to TRBJ2-7; no definite D call. V lost 1 base and J 3 bases, leaving 4 bases between the germline ends. Germline-derived CDR1 and CDR2 are SGHTA and FQGNSA. The CDR3 runs to 12 residues. The CDR3 nucleotides are TGTGCCAGCAGCTTAGTGTTCTACGAGCAGTACTTC. This encodes CASSLVFYEQYF.

V is TRBV9 and J is TRBJ2-5; no firm D call. The last part of the DNA fits TRBJ2-7 better; the J call may be wrong. CDR1 is SGDLS and CDR2 is YYNGEE in the germline V gene. The CDR3 totals 14 residues. The CDR3: CASSPERFWDEQYF. In DNA, the CDR3 is TGTGCCAGCAGCCCAGAGCGATTCTGGGACGAGCAGTACTTC.

The chain is built from TRBV10-3 and TRBJ2-1, with 10 bases identical to TRBD1. This CDR3 region has 15 residues. V trimming: 8 bases; J trimming: 9 bases; junction bases outside the gene matches: 13. CDR1 ENHRY and CDR2 SYGVKD come from the germline V gene. CDR3 protein: CAIGGTGAVGAEQFF. In nucleotides, the CDR3 is TGTGCCATCGGGGGGACAGGGGCGGTGGGTGCTGAGCAGTTCTTC.

The V call is TRBV29-1, the J call TRBJ2-3, with 13 bases matching TRBD2. This CDR3 is built from 14 residues. V trimming: 6 bases; J trimming: 5 bases; junction bases outside the gene matches: 5. CDR1 and CDR2 (germline): SQVTM, ANQGSEA. The CDR3 bases are TGCAGCGTCGGACTAGCGGGAGCAGTAGATACGCAGTATTTT. It codes for CSVGLAGAVDTQYF.

The chain employs TRBV4-3 and TRBJ2-5, with 14 bases lining up with TRBD2. Germline V CDR1 and CDR2: LGHNA, YSLEER. The V and J ends lost 0 bases and 7 bases, in that order; junction bases with no gene match: 4. This CDR3 is built from 16 residues. This chain's CDR3 is CASSQELGTSGRTQYF. CDR3 bases: TGCGCCAGCAGCCAAGAACTGGGGACTAGCGGGAGGACCCAGTACTTC.

This clone counts as medium-sized (0.01 to 0.1%). The chain uses TRBV5-5 and TRBJ2-3; 9 nucleotides agree with TRBD1. CDR1 and CDR2 (germline): SGHKS, YYEKEE (reference sequence). This CDR3 comprises 16 residues. The V gene end was trimmed by 1 base and the J gene end by 4 bases; junction bases not matched to a gene: 7. Here the CDR3 DNA reads TGTGCCAGCAGCTTGTCTTCAGGGACAGGGTCAGATACGCAGTATTTT. Amino acid sequence: CASSLSSGTGSDTQYF.

The chain carries TRBV21-1 and TRBJ2-7; the tabulated D call, TRBD1, remains unverified against the DNA. TRBV21-1 is a listed pseudogene. This CDR3 spans 15 amino acids. CDR3 region: CASSRRDRGPYEQYF. CDR3 nucleotide sequence: TGTGCCAGCAGCCGCCGGGACAGGGGGCCCTACGAGCAGTACTTC.

This clone was seen once. V gene TRBV11-2 combines with J gene TRBJ2-7, with D perhaps matching TRBD1 (6 bases). Trimming took 4 bases from V and 7 from J, leaving 17 bases between them. The CDR3 sequence is 14 residues long. Germline V lookup: CDR1 SGHAT, CDR2 FQNNGV. The CDR3 loop is CASSWGQGWEEQYF. In DNA, the CDR3 is TGTGCCAGCAGCTGGGGGCAGGGATGGGAAGAGCAGTACTTC.

The rearrangement uses TRBV10-3 and TRBJ2-3, with D unclear. This CDR3 has 14 amino acids. CDR1 is ENHRY, CDR2 SYGVKD, per germline. V dropped 10 bases and J dropped 0 bases, with 14 bases sitting between them. The chain's CDR3 is CATKGGTSTDTQYF. For the CDR3, the DNA is TGTGCCACCAAGGGCGGAACTAGCACAGATACGCAGTATTTT.

V usage is TRBV6-1 and J usage is TRBJ1-1, with a tentative D call TRBD1 (5 bases). The V end was cut by 6 bases, the J end by 6 bases, with 17 bases between. The germline CDR1 and CDR2 sequences are MNHNS and SASEGT. This CDR3 contains 14 residues. This CDR3 is CASSLTTAGAEAFF. The CDR3 nucleotides read TGTGCCAGCAGCTTGACGACAGCGGGGGCTGAAGCTTTCTTT.

This chain connects TRBV28 to TRBJ2-3; 11 nucleotides agree with TRBD2. The V segment lost 5 bases and the J segment 5 bases; nucleotides outside the gene matches: 12. The CDR3 spans 17 residues. Germline V gene lookup returns CDR1 MDHEN and CDR2 SYDVKM. The CDR3 nucleotides are TGTGCCAGCAGTCCCTTACTAGCGGGAGAGACCCTAGATACGCAGTATTTT. It specifies CASSPLLAGETLDTQYF.

The V call is TRBV10-3, the J call TRBJ2-5; 9 bases align to TRBD1. The germline CDR1 and CDR2 sequences are ENHRY and SYGVKD. CDR3 length: 13 amino acids. J was trimmed by 5 bases and V by 4 bases; bases with no gene match: 2. The CDR3: CAISGQGGETQYF. The CDR3 coding sequence is TGTGCCATCAGTGGACAGGGGGGGGAGACCCAGTACTTC.

This clone appeared once. J is TRBJ2-5 and V is TRBV7-2, with 7 bases identical to TRBD2. The CDR3 covers 16 residues. Germline CDR1 and CDR2: SGHTA and FQGNSA. Trimming took 3 bases from V and 1 from J; bases not matched to a gene: 8. CDR3 nucleotide sequence: TGTGCCAGCAGCTTTACCAGCGGGACCCCCCAAGAGACCCAGTACTTC. Protein sequence: CASSFTSGTPQETQYF.

The rearrangement links TRBV9 to TRBJ2-1; weak D call: TRBD2 (5 bases). This CDR3 region has 15 residues. Trimming removed 6 bases at V and 7 bases at J, with 20 bases between. Germline values: CDR1 SGDLS, CDR2 YYNGEE. In DNA, the CDR3 is TGTGCCAGCACCCGTGGGAGCGTCAGGACGAATGAGCAGTTCTTC. Encoded protein: CASTRGSVRTNEQFF.

The V call is TRBV7-8, the J call TRBJ2-1, with 12 bases that match TRBD2. The germline V gene has CDR1 SGHVS and CDR2 FQNEAQ. V was pared by 3 bases and J by 8 bases, with 5 bases of the junction left unmatched. The CDR3 runs 15 residues. In DNA, the CDR3 is TGTGCCAGCAGCTTGCTAGCGGGAGGGTTCGATGAGCAGTTCTTC. It is translated as CASSLLAGGFDEQFF.